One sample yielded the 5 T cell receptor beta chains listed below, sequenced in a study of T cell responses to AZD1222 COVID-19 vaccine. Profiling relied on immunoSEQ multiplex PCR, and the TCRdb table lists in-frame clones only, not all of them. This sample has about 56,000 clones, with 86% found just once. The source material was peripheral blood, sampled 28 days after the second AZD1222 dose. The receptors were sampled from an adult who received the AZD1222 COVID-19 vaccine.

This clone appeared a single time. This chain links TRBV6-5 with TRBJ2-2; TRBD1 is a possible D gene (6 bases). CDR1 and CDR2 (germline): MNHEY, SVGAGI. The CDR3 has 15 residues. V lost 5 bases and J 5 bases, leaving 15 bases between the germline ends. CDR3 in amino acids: CASSQYVTGTGELFF. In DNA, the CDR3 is TGTGCCAGCAGTCAATACGTTACAGGGACCGGGGAGCTGTTTTTT.

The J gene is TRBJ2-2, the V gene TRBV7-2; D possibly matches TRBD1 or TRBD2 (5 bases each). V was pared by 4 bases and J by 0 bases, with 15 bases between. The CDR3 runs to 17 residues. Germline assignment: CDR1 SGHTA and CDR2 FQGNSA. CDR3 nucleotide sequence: TGTGCCAGCAGCTCCCGGGACGGCCGTACGAACACCGGGGAGCTGTTTTTT. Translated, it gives CASSSRDGRTNTGELFF.

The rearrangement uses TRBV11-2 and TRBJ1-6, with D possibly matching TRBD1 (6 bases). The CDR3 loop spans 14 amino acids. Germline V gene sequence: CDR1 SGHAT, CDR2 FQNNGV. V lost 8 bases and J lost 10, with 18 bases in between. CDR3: CASQTGTISSPLHF. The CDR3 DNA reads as TGTGCCAGCCAAACCGGGACAATAAGCTCACCCCTCCACTTT. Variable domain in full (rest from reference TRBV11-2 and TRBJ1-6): EAGVAQSPRYKIIEKRQSVAFWCNPISGHATLYWYQQILGQGPKLLIQFQNNGVVDDSQLPKDRFSAERLKGVDSTLKIQPAKLEDSAVYLCASQTGTISSPLHFGNGTRLTVT.

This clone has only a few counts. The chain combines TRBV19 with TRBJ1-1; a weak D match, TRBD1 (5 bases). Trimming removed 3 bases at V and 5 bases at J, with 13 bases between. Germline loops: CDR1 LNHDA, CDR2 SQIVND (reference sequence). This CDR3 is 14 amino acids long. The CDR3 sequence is CASSISGGGTEAFF. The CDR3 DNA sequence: TGTGCCAGTAGTATCTCCGGGGGGGGGACTGAAGCTTTCTTT.

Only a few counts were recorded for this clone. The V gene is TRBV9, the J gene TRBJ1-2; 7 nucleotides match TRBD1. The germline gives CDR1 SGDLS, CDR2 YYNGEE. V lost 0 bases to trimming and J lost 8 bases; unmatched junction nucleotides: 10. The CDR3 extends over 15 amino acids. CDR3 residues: CASSVEGGGYGGYTF. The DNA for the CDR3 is TGTGCCAGCAGCGTAGAAGGGGGCGGATACGGAGGCTACACCTTC.